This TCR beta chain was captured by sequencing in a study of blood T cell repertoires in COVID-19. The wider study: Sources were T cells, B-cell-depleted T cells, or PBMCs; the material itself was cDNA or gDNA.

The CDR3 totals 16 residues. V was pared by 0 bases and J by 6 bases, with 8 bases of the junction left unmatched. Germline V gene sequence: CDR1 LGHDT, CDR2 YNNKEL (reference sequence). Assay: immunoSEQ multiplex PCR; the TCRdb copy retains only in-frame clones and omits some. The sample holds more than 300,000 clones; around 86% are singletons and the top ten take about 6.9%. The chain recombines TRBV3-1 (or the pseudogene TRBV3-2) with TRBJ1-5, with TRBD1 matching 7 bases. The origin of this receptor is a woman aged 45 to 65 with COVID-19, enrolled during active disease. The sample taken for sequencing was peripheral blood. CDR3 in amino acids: CASSQEVGGGPQPQHF. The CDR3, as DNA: TGTGCCAGCAGCCAAGAAGTAGGAGGGGGCCCTCAGCCCCAGCATTTT.